This T cell receptor (beta chain) stems from a study of blood T cell repertoires in COVID-19. Background on the study: There were acute and convalescent COVID-19 samples, and they came from the United States, Italy and Spain. T cells, B-cell-depleted T cells, or PBMCs supplied cDNA or gDNA.

Assay used: immunoSEQ multiplex PCR; TCRdb lists only in-frame clones, some missing. In the table there are over 45,000 clones, around 81% of which are singletons. The V end lost 4 bases, the J end lost 2 bases, and 11 bases lay between the germline ends. Germline V gene lookup returns CDR1 SGHDN and CDR2 FVKESK. The CDR3 is 14 residues long. This clonotype was obtained from a woman older than 75 with active or convalescent COVID-19. The specimen was peripheral blood. The rearrangement joins TRBV14 to TRBJ2-5, with TRBD1 as a possible D gene (6 bases). The CDR3 coding sequence is TGTGCCAGCAGCCCCCTGGACAGACAAGAGACCCAGTACTTC. This gives the protein CASSPLDRQETQYF.